Each of the 30 T cell receptor beta chains below was sequenced from the same sample in a study of cytomegalovirus exposure and HLA in healthy donors (dated by TCRdb to the late 2010s). The library was obtained by the immunoSEQ multiplex PCR assay. For the multiplex PCR, a mixture combining 60 forward primers for TCR Vbeta segments and 13 reverse primers for TCR Jbeta segments was used. What TCRdb holds here is the immuneACCESS table cut down to in-frame rearrangements. Part of the clones is not present; checked against another copy, under half of the missing clones reflect an unresolved V gene, and the others are unexplained. The sample's table covers roughly 46,000 clones. The ten most abundant clones make up approximately 1% of the sample. Sequenced: PBMCs. All receptors come from a woman between 40 and 50 years old in good health and CMV-seronegative.

The CDR3 coding sequence is TGCAGCGTTGGTGAACAGGGGGGCTACACCTTC. This gives the protein CSVGEQGGYTF. The chain joins TRBV29-1 to TRBJ1-2; 7 bases line up with TRBD1. The V gene's germline CDR1 is SQVTM and CDR2 ANQGSEA. Unmatched junction bases numbered 4, after V lost 4 bases and J lost 8 bases. The CDR3 contains 11 residues. The full variable domain, completed using reference TRBV29-1 and TRBJ1-2, is SAVISQKPSRDICQRGTSLTIQCQVDSQVTMMFWYRQQPGQSLTLIATANQGSEATYESGFVIDKFPISRPNLTFSTLTVSNMSPEDSSIYLCSVGEQGGYTFGSGTRLTVV.

This chain links TRBV9 with TRBJ1-5; 7 bases fit TRBD1. This CDR3 contains 17 residues. CDR1 and CDR2 (germline): SGDLS, YYNGEE. V shed 1 base and J 4 bases; nucleotides not matched to a gene: 11. This CDR3 reads CASSVLRDRVLNQPQHF. The CDR3 coding sequence is TGTGCCAGCAGCGTATTGCGGGACAGAGTATTAAATCAGCCCCAGCATTTT. Filled out from reference TRBV9 and TRBJ1-5, the complete variable domain reads DSGVTQTPKHLITATGQRVTLRCSPRSGDLSVYWYQQSLDQGLQFLIQYYNGEERAKGNILERFSAQQFPDLHSELNLSSLELGDSALYFCASSVLRDRVLNQPQHFGDGTRLSIL.

The chain carries TRBV5-4 and TRBJ1-2; D perhaps matches TRBD1 (6 bases). This CDR3 is 14 amino acids long. V lost 6 bases, J lost 1 base, and 13 bases lay in between. CDR1 is SGHNT and CDR2 is YYREEE in the germline V gene (reference sequence). The CDR3 bases are TGTGCCAGCACCCACGAGGGGGTTAACTATGGCTACACCTTC. Translating gives CASTHEGVNYGYTF.

The chain employs TRBV11-2 and TRBJ2-1, with 11 bases matching TRBD2. CDR1 is SGHAT, CDR2 FQNNGV, per germline. The length of the CDR3 is 17 residues. Losses at the gene ends were 3 bases for V and 4 bases for J; bases not matched to a gene: 8. In DNA, the CDR3 is TGTGCCAGCAGCTTCCAGGCGGCTAGCGGGGGGTACAATGAGCAGTTCTTC. It is translated as CASSFQAASGGYNEQFF.

V and J are TRBV4-1 and TRBJ2-5; 7 bases map to TRBD1. Germline V lookup: CDR1 MGHRA, CDR2 YSYEKL. The ends lost 0 bases at V and 5 bases at J; junction bases unmatched: 15. This CDR3 has 18 amino acids. CDR3 DNA sequence: TGCGCCAGCAGCCAAGAAGGGACAGTTCCTCCGGGCAGGGAGACCCAGTACTTC. Protein sequence: CASSQEGTVPPGRETQYF.

The chain is built from TRBV7-2 and TRBJ2-7; D may be TRBD2 (6 bases). The CDR3 is made up of 15 amino acids. V lost 5 bases to trimming and J lost 0 bases, with 14 bases between them. Germline loops: CDR1 SGHTA, CDR2 FQGNSA. The CDR3 DNA is TGTGCCAGCAGCATCGCTAGCGCGGTCTCCTACGAGCAGTACTTC. Amino acid sequence: CASSIASAVSYEQYF. Using reference TRBV7-2 and TRBJ2-7 for the parts outside the CDR3, the full variable domain is GAGVSQSPSNKVTEKGKDVELRCDPISGHTALYWYRQSLGQGLEFLIYFQGNSAPDKSGLPSDRFSAERTGGSVSTLTIQRTQQEDSAVYLCASSIASAVSYEQYFGPGTRLTVT.

The chain links TRBV28 to TRBJ2-7; D not certain. This CDR3 is 11 amino acids long. Deletions cut 6 bases from V and 7 bases from J, with 10 bases between. Germline CDR1 MDHEN, CDR2 SYDVKM. The CDR3: CASSRGGEQYF. The CDR3 nucleotides read TGTGCCAGCAGCCGCGGTGGGGAGCAGTACTTC.

This chain joins TRBV7-8 and TRBJ2-7, with TRBD2 as a possible D gene (5 bases). V was cut by 7 bases and J by 1 base, with 11 bases left in between. This CDR3 region has 13 residues. In germline, CDR1 is SGHVS, CDR2 FQNEAQ. The CDR3 coding sequence is TGTGCCAGCATGATGGGAGTATCCTACGAGCAGTACTTC. Translated, it gives CASMMGVSYEQYF.

The chain links TRBV6-1 to TRBJ1-1, with 8 bases matching TRBD1. Germline-derived CDR1 and CDR2 are MNHNS and SASEGT. V was pared by 2 bases and J by 1 base, with 18 bases of the junction left unmatched. The CDR3 spans 20 residues. The CDR3 nucleotides are TGTGCCAGCAGTGAATTCGCTTTCCGAGACAGGGGACGACGGAACACTGAAGCTTTCTTT. Protein sequence: CASSEFAFRDRGRRNTEAFF.

V usage is TRBV7-2 and J usage is TRBJ2-7; 7 nucleotides align to TRBD1. Germline-derived CDR1 and CDR2 are SGHTA and FQGNSA. The CDR3 is 15 amino acids. Trimming took 1 base from V and 2 from J; bases not matched to a gene: 5. The CDR3 is CASSLGQGATYEQYF. The DNA for the CDR3 is TGTGCCAGCAGCTTAGGACAGGGTGCGACCTACGAGCAGTACTTC. Based on the CDR3 plus reference TRBV7-2 and TRBJ2-7, the full variable domain is GAGVSQSPSNKVTEKGKDVELRCDPISGHTALYWYRQSLGQGLEFLIYFQGNSAPDKSGLPSDRFSAERTGGSVSTLTIQRTQQEDSAVYLCASSLGQGATYEQYFGPGTRLTVT.

The rearrangement uses TRBV9 and TRBJ2-5, with TRBD2 matching 8 bases. The length of the CDR3 is 16 residues. After removal of 0 bases from V and 5 bases from J, the junction contained 9 bases not matched to a gene. Germline V lookup: CDR1 SGDLS, CDR2 YYNGEE. In DNA, the CDR3 is TGTGCCAGCAGCGTAGCTACGGGGGGGGGTTACGAGACCCAGTACTTC. Translating it yields CASSVATGGGYETQYF.

The CDR3 DNA follows: TGTGCCAGCAGTTTCCCGACAGAGATGAACACTGAAGCTTTCTTT. As protein: CASSFPTEMNTEAFF. The chain recombines TRBV28 with TRBJ1-1; possibly TRBD1 for D (5 bases). The CDR3 sequence is 15 residues long. CDR1 and CDR2 from the germline V gene are MDHEN and SYDVKM. V was clipped by 3 bases and J by 0 bases, with 11 bases between them.

J is TRBJ1-6 and V is TRBV19, with 9 bases that match TRBD1. Germline lookup yields CDR1 LNHDA and CDR2 SQIVND (reference sequence). This CDR3 spans 17 amino acids. The V segment lost 5 bases and the J segment 7 bases; nucleotides outside the gene matches: 12. CDR3 sequence: CASSRTLDRGGNSPLHF. Written as DNA, the CDR3 is TGTGCCAGTAGTCGAACATTGGACAGGGGAGGCAATTCACCCCTCCACTTT.

The rearrangement joins TRBV6-1 to TRBJ1-5, with a possible D match to TRBD1 (6 bases). Trimming took 7 bases from V and 3 from J, leaving 13 bases between them. The CDR3 has 14 residues. The germline CDR1 and CDR2 sequences are MNHNS and SASEGT. CDR3 amino acids: CASNPTGSNQPQHF. DNA of the CDR3: TGTGCCAGCAACCCCACAGGGTCCAATCAGCCCCAGCATTTT.

The gene calls are TRBV7-3 and TRBJ2-1; 14 nucleotides match TRBD2. Per the germline V gene, CDR1 is SGHTA and CDR2 is FQGTGA. V lost 5 bases and J lost 8; bases outside the gene matches: 8. This CDR3 region has 16 residues. The CDR3 DNA is TGTGCCAGCAGCACTACGACTAGCGGGAGGGCCGATGAGCAGTTCTTC. Protein: CASSTTTSGRADEQFF. Together with reference TRBV7-3 and TRBJ2-1, the CDR3 gives the full variable domain: GAGVSQTPSNKVTEKGKYVELRCDPISGHTALYWYRQSLGQGPEFLIYFQGTGAADDSGLPNDRFFAVRPEGSVSTLKIQRTERGDSAVYLCASSTTTSGRADEQFFGPGTRLTVL.

V usage is TRBV2 and J usage is TRBJ1-5; possible D gene TRBD1, 6 bases. The V end was cut by 8 bases, the J end by 3 bases, with 14 bases between. This CDR3 is built from 14 residues. Looked up from germline, CDR1 is SNHLY and CDR2 is FYNNEI. CDR3 DNA: TGTGCCAGCGCTCAACAGGGAGACAATCAGCCCCAGCATTTT. Residues: CASAQQGDNQPQHF.

V usage is TRBV20-1 and J usage is TRBJ2-1; TRBD1 might be the D (6 bases). With 3 bases removed from V and 15 bases from J, the gap between germline ends came to 15 bases. Per the germline V gene, CDR1 is DFQATT and CDR2 is SNEGSKA (reference sequence). CDR3 length: 11 amino acids. The CDR3 nucleotides are TGCAGTGCTAGCGAGTATAACAGGGTGTTCTTC. Residues: CSASEYNRVFF.

In regard to this clone: The identical CDR3 is also encoded by other nucleotide sequences in the sample. This chain connects TRBV28 to TRBJ1-2, with D hard to call. V shed 5 bases and J shed 2 bases, with 6 bases lying between them. The length of the CDR3 is 12 residues. In germline, CDR1 is MDHEN, CDR2 SYDVKM. As DNA, the CDR3 is TGTGCCAGCAGTAGCCTAAACTATGGCTACACCTTC. Its protein product is CASSSLNYGYTF.

The chain links TRBV15 to TRBJ2-2; 7 bases fit TRBD2. V dropped 6 bases and J dropped 4; count of bases not matched to a gene: 8. Per the germline V gene, CDR1 is LNHNV and CDR2 is YYDKDF (reference sequence). The CDR3 runs 15 residues. CDR3 DNA sequence: TGTGCCACCAGTATCAGGACTAGTGGCACCGGGGAGCTGTTTTTT. Translated: CATSIRTSGTGELFF.

The V and J genes are TRBV30 and TRBJ2-1; D remains unclear. V was shortened by 5 bases and J by 8 bases, with 10 bases between the two germline ends. From germline, CDR1 is GTSNPN and CDR2 SVGIG (reference sequence). CDR3 length equals 11 residues. CDR3 bases: TGTGCCTGGGCGGCGGAAGATGAGCAGTTCTTC. As protein: CAWAAEDEQFF.

J is TRBJ2-7 and V is TRBV5-4, with 9 bases identical to TRBD2. CDR1 is SGHNT, CDR2 YYREEE, per germline (reference sequence). V gave up 5 bases and J gave up 3 bases; unmatched junction bases: 6. CDR3 length: 14 residues. CDR3 protein: CASSPGLADYEQYF. The CDR3, as DNA: TGTGCCAGCAGTCCGGGACTAGCAGACTACGAGCAGTACTTC.

The chain has TRBV18 and TRBJ1-4, with a tentative D call TRBD1 (5 bases). The CDR3 totals 18 residues. Trimming removed 2 bases from V and 12 bases from J, with 28 bases in between. CDR1 and CDR2 (germline): KGHSH, LQKENI. Written as DNA, the CDR3 is TGTGCCAGCTCACCAGCAGGGTCTTTCTCCGGGGGAATGAGGGAACTGTTTTTT. As protein: CASSPAGSFSGGMRELFF. The complete variable domain, with remaining parts taken from reference TRBV18 and TRBJ1-4, reads NAGVMQNPRHLVRRRGQEARLRCSPMKGHSHVYWYRQLPEEGLKFMVYLQKENIIDESGMPKERFSAEFPKEGPSILRIQQVVRGDSAAYFCASSPAGSFSGGMRELFFGSGTQLSVL.

The rearrangement links TRBV7-3 to TRBJ1-1; D unclear. The CDR3 is 14 amino acids. V shed 5 bases and J shed 6 bases, with 16 bases lying between them. Germline lookup yields CDR1 SGHTA and CDR2 FQGTGA. The chain's CDR3 is CASSLVVGAAEAFF. The CDR3 DNA sequence: TGTGCCAGCAGCCTAGTGGTTGGAGCCGCTGAAGCTTTCTTT. Combining the CDR3 with reference TRBV7-3 and TRBJ1-1 gives the whole variable domain GAGVSQTPSNKVTEKGKYVELRCDPISGHTALYWYRQSLGQGPEFLIYFQGTGAADDSGLPNDRFFAVRPEGSVSTLKIQRTERGDSAVYLCASSLVVGAAEAFFGQGTRLTVV.

The chain carries TRBV5-1 and TRBJ2-1; 8 nucleotides agree with TRBD2. The J segment lost 6 bases and the V segment lost 0 bases, leaving 8 bases of the junction unmatched. This CDR3 spans 16 amino acids. The germline gives CDR1 SGHRS, CDR2 YFSETQ. The CDR3 region is CASSLGPSGYGNEQFF. CDR3 bases: TGCGCCAGCAGCTTGGGACCTAGCGGGTACGGCAATGAGCAGTTCTTC.

The rearrangement links TRBV5-1 to TRBJ2-2; 9 bases align to TRBD2. Germline V gene sequence: CDR1 SGHRS, CDR2 YFSETQ. V trimming: 0 bases; J trimming: 3 bases; junction bases outside the gene matches: 3. This CDR3 has 16 amino acids. CDR3 bases: TGCGCCAGCAGCTTGGTTCCTAGCGGGGACACCGGGGAGCTGTTTTTT. This codes for CASSLVPSGDTGELFF.

The chain couples TRBV18 to TRBJ1-2; unclear D gene. Deletions cut 2 bases from V and 1 base from J, with 5 bases between. The germline V gene has CDR1 KGHSH and CDR2 LQKENI. CDR3 length equals 13 residues. This CDR3 reads CASSPEGNYGYTF. As DNA, the CDR3 is TGTGCCAGCTCACCAGAGGGTAACTATGGCTACACCTTC.

The chain is built from TRBV4-2 and TRBJ1-1, with 10 positions matching TRBD1. The CDR3 runs to 16 residues. Germline-derived CDR1 and CDR2 are LGHNA and YNFKEQ. V was clipped by 1 base and J by 6 bases; unmatched bases: 8. DNA for the CDR3: TGTGCCAGCAGCCAAGGGGGGGGGACAGGGGACTCTGAAGCTTTCTTT. It translates to CASSQGGGTGDSEAFF.

V is TRBV7-6 and J is TRBJ2-7; tentatively, D is TRBD2 (6 bases). V lost 5 bases and J 6 bases, leaving 14 bases between the germline ends. CDR3 length: 13 amino acids. CDR1 SGHVS and CDR2 FNYEAQ come from the germline V gene. For the CDR3, the DNA is TGTGCCAGCAGCCCCCGGTGGAGGGCCGAGCAGTACTTC. Protein product: CASSPRWRAEQYF. Filled out from reference TRBV7-6 and TRBJ2-7, the complete variable domain reads GAGVSQSPRYKVTKRGQDVALRCDPISGHVSLYWYRQALGQGPEFLTYFNYEAQQDKSGLPNDRFSAERPEGSISTLTIQRTEQRDSAMYRCASSPRWRAEQYFGPGTRLTVT.

J is TRBJ1-2 and V is TRBV14; 9 bases are shared with TRBD1. The germline V gene has CDR1 SGHDN and CDR2 FVKESK. The CDR3 has 15 amino acids. The V and J ends lost 2 bases and 6 bases, in that order; junction bases with no gene match: 7. The CDR3 region has the DNA TGTGCCAGCAGCCAATTGGGATGGACAGGGGATGGCTACACCTTC. Its translation: CASSQLGWTGDGYTF.

V gene TRBV4-3 combines with J gene TRBJ1-1; perhaps TRBD1 as D (6 bases). With 4 bases removed from V and 0 bases from J, the gap between germline ends came to 12 bases. From germline, CDR1 is LGHNA and CDR2 YSLEER. The CDR3 sequence is 15 residues long. In nucleotides, the CDR3 is TGCGCCAGCAGCCGAGACAGGACTGTGAACACTGAAGCTTTCTTT. It encodes CASSRDRTVNTEAFF.